Below, one T cell receptor (beta chain) is given with its context. The antigen is undetermined. This sample is part of a study of STAT5B mutations in CD4+ large granular lymphocyte leukemia. Here immunoSEQ multiplex PCR was the method, and the copy in TCRdb shows in-frame clones only, minus some. The sample shows about 29,000 clones, roughly 84% of them seen only once. V was cut by 3 bases and J by 9 bases, with 27 bases left in between. This CDR3 is built from 18 residues. Germline-derived CDR1 and CDR2 are ENHRY and SYGVKD. Study-wide results and caveats: Top patient clones used TRBV06 genes more often: 8/27 versus 2/35 in controls.

The chain uses TRBV10-3 and TRBJ1-5, with D possibly matching TRBD1 (5 bases). The receptor comes from a human donor in good health. Material for sequencing was CD4+ T cells from blood buffy coats. The CDR3 sequence is CAISDDGGVLAGIMPQHF. The DNA of the CDR3 is TGTGCCATCAGTGACGACGGAGGGGTACTAGCGGGTATCATGCCCCAGCATTTT.